The entry below gives a single T cell receptor (beta chain) sequence along with its context. As yet, its antigen is unknown. This CDR3 spans 12 amino acids. V lost 0 bases, J lost 9 bases, and 6 bases lay in between. Germline V gene data show CDR1 as LGHNA and CDR2 as YNFKEQ. The entry originates in a study of CD8 T cells in ankylosing spondylitis. General observations from the study: With a CD8+ phenotype, disease-linked clones were relatively rare in peripheral blood. Certain motif variants had earlier been reported in reactive arthritis synovial fluid and blood. Among TCR beta sequences, a motif of 7 to 9 highly homologous variants appeared characteristic of ankylosing spondylitis blood.

TCRdb fed the 5' RACE reads into MiXCR, producing one record per CDR3 protein. The sample holds some 840,000 distinct CDR3 sequences, about 12% seen once. This receptor was taken from a male donor with ankylosing spondylitis. Sequenced material: blood, either unsorted or a sorted T cell fraction (not recorded which). The V gene is TRBV4-2, the J gene TRBJ2-1; D is unresolved. CDR3 residues: CASSQDFGEQFF. The CDR3 bases are TGTGCCAGCAGCCAAGATTTCGGTGAGCAGTTCTTC.